Below, 32 T cell receptor beta chains from the same sample are listed, as sequenced in a study of T cells expressing NK-cell markers (dated by TCRdb to 2018 to 2021). Receptor libraries were prepared by 5' RACE. TCRdb records Illumina HiSeq 2000 as the sequencer. Following reprocessing of the reads by TCRdb, the data hold one row per CDR3 protein sequence and no DNA is available. The table of this sample itemizes 350,000 to 400,000 distinct CDR3 sequences. Jointly, the top ten make up about 11% of the sample. What was sequenced was blood T cells: a sorted CD56 or NKG2C T cell subset, CD4+ or CD8+ T cells, or bulk PBMC T cells (not recorded which). The receptors originated from a woman aged 50 to 60 in good health. Donor details come from another sample of the same person, matched by shared clones.

The CDR3 sequence: CASSRGPGQGNEKLFF. V is TRBV7-2 and J is TRBJ1-4; TCRdb's D gene call, TRBD1, goes unchecked for lack of DNA. CDR1 SGHTA and CDR2 FQGNSA come from the germline V gene. The CDR3 is made up of 16 amino acids.

CDR3 in amino acids: CASSEQGDGYTF. The gene calls are TRBV7-9 and TRBJ1-2; TCRdb designates TRBD1, a call that cannot be tested without DNA. Germline V gives CDR1 SEHNR, CDR2 FQNEAQ (reference sequence). There are 12 residues in the CDR3.

CDR3 region: CASSDPGTGWSETQYF. The genes are TRBV9 and TRBJ2-5; absent DNA, TCRdb's TRBD1 call cannot be checked. The CDR3 extends over 16 amino acids. Germline CDR1 reads SGDLS; CDR2 reads YYNGEE.

The J gene is TRBJ2-3, the V gene TRBV24-1; TCRdb's D call of TRBD1 is untestable without DNA. CDR3 size: 14 residues. Germline lookup yields CDR1 KGHDR and CDR2 SFDVKD. This CDR3 reads CATSDQRTGALQYF.

The chain is built from TRBV7-3 and TRBJ2-1; TCRdb reports TRBD2, a call that lacks DNA to check it against. The germline V gene has CDR1 SGHTA and CDR2 FQGTGA. The CDR3 spans 14 residues. The CDR3 reads CASSLKRRVDKQFF.

This sequence joins TRBV27 and TRBJ2-1; TCRdb reports TRBD2, a call that lacks DNA to check it against. The CDR3 is made up of 13 amino acids. Germline V gene sequence: CDR1 MNHEY, CDR2 SMNVEV (reference sequence). The CDR3: CASSFDGRAEQFF.

The gene calls are TRBV27 and TRBJ2-3. The CDR3 totals 14 residues. CDR1 is MNHEY, CDR2 SMNVEV, per germline (reference sequence). CDR3 protein: CASSLVGLPDTQYF.

V usage is TRBV14 and J usage is TRBJ2-1; TCRdb outputs TRBD2, but without DNA this stays unchecked. CDR1 is SGHDN and CDR2 is FVKESK in the germline V gene. The CDR3 extends over 17 amino acids. The CDR3 loop is CASSRDLLAGDVNEQFF.

The rearrangement joins TRBV5-1 to TRBJ2-2; TCRdb lists TRBD1, though no DNA is available to test this call. The CDR3 runs to 18 residues. Germline CDR1 reads SGHRS; CDR2 reads YFSETQ. CDR3: CASSLFLRDRGNTGELFF.

V and J are TRBV5-5 and TRBJ2-1; TCRdb reports TRBD2, a call that lacks DNA to check it against. CDR3 length equals 15 residues. Germline CDR1 and CDR2: SGHKS and YYEKEE (reference sequence). CDR3: CASSRQVAAYNEQFF. Full variable domain (remainder filled in from reference TRBV5-5 and TRBJ2-1): DAGVTQSPTHLIKTRGQQVTLRCSPISGHKSVSWYQQVLGQGPQFIFQYYEKEERGRGNFPDRFSARQFPNYSSELNVNALLLGDSALYLCASSRQVAAYNEQFFGPGTRLTVL.

The rearrangement links TRBV20-1 to TRBJ2-3; the D call from TCRdb, TRBD2, cannot be confirmed without DNA. This CDR3 region has 13 residues. Looked up from germline, CDR1 is DFQATT and CDR2 is SNEGSKA (reference sequence). Here the CDR3 reads CSPWSGPRDTQYF.

The chain carries TRBV5-1 and TRBJ2-3; TCRdb selects TRBD2, and the lack of DNA leaves this call unchecked. The CDR3 spans 14 residues. CDR1 is SGHRS and CDR2 is YFSETQ in the germline V gene. CDR3 sequence: CASEPGLKPDTQYF.

This rearrangement joins TRBV29-1 to TRBJ2-1; absent DNA, TCRdb's TRBD1 call cannot be checked. CDR3 size: 16 residues. Looked up from germline, CDR1 is SQVTM and CDR2 is ANQGSEA. CDR3 protein: CSVELLSGTNYNEQFF.

V usage is TRBV12-3 or TRBV12-4 and J usage is TRBJ2-4; with no DNA, the TCRdb D assignment of TRBD2 cannot be verified. The CDR3 has 16 amino acids. CDR3 protein: CASSPTSPLAKNIQYF.

CDR3 region: CASSRGTVEQFF. This chain links TRBV3-1 with TRBJ2-1; TCRdb's assignment of TRBD1 cannot be checked, as there is no DNA. Per the germline V gene, CDR1 is LGHDT and CDR2 is YNNKEL (reference sequence). The CDR3 is 12 amino acids.

This chain uses TRBV28 with TRBJ1-5; the D call from TCRdb, TRBD1, cannot be confirmed without DNA. The germline V gene encodes CDR1 MDHEN and CDR2 SYDVKM. CDR3 size: 15 residues. CDR3 residues: CASSFTDRELQPQHF.

The genes are TRBV12-3 or TRBV12-4 and TRBJ1-4; TCRdb indicates TRBD1, and absent DNA this call remains unverified. This CDR3 contains 15 residues. The CDR3 here is CASSYGGLANEKLFF.

The chain couples TRBV28 to TRBJ2-3. Germline V lookup: CDR1 MDHEN, CDR2 SYDVKM. The CDR3 covers 13 residues. The CDR3 reads CASSLYQADTQYF.

The chain has TRBV12-5 and TRBJ2-4; as DNA is missing, the TRBD2 call by TCRdb cannot be tested. The CDR3 extends over 13 amino acids. Germline assignment: CDR1 LGHNT and CDR2 FRNRAP. This chain's CDR3 is CASGPSGVRIQYF. The entire variable domain, with the rest obtained from reference TRBV12-5 and TRBJ2-4, is as follows: DARVTQTPRHKVTEMGQEVTMRCQPILGHNTVFWYRQTMMQGLELLAYFRNRAPLDDSGMPKDRFSAEMPDATLATLKIQPSEPRDSAVYFCASGPSGVRIQYFGAGTRLSVL.

The chain combines TRBV7-3 with TRBJ2-5; TCRdb proposes TRBD2, but this gene call is untestable without DNA. There are 14 residues in the CDR3. Germline loops: CDR1 SGHTA, CDR2 FQGTGA. The CDR3 sequence is CASSLTSSGETQYF.

The V gene is TRBV28, the J gene TRBJ2-4; the TCRdb D gene call, TRBD2, has no DNA to confirm it. The CDR3 loop spans 19 amino acids. Germline-derived CDR1 and CDR2 are MDHEN and SYDVKM. Here the CDR3 reads CASRIGGVGLGLAKNIQYF. Looking up the rest from reference TRBV28 and TRBJ2-4 gives the full variable domain: DVKVTQSSRYLVKRTGEKVFLECVQDMDHENMFWYRQDPGLGLRLIYFSYDVKMKEKGDIPEGYSVSREKKERFSLILESASTNQTSMYLCASRIGGVGLGLAKNIQYFGAGTRLSVL.

This chain links TRBV29-1 with TRBJ2-1; TCRdb's D call, TRBD1, is unchecked because there is no DNA. The CDR3 contains 14 residues. Germline V gene sequence: CDR1 SQVTM, CDR2 ANQGSEA. The CDR3 loop reads CSVGGEGRGHEQFF.

J is TRBJ1-1 and V is TRBV6-5; TCRdb selects TRBD1, and the lack of DNA leaves this call unchecked. The V gene's germline CDR1 is MNHEY and CDR2 SVGAGI. This CDR3 has 14 amino acids. The CDR3: CASRENRDAPEAFF.

Here the CDR3 reads CASSMSAGVYEQYF. The rearrangement joins TRBV19 to TRBJ2-7; the D call of TRBD2 rests on TCRdb alone, since no DNA is present to check it. The germline CDR1 and CDR2 sequences are LNHDA and SQIVND (reference sequence). This CDR3 region has 14 residues. The full variable domain, completed using reference TRBV19 and TRBJ2-7, is DGGITQSPKYLFRKEGQNVTLSCEQNLNHDAMYWYRQDPGQGLRLIYYSQIVNDFQKGDIAEGYSVSREKKESFPLTVTSAQKNPTAFYLCASSMSAGVYEQYFGPGTRLTVT.

This chain links TRBV24-1 with TRBJ1-5. This CDR3 contains 13 residues. In germline, CDR1 is KGHDR, CDR2 SFDVKD. The CDR3 loop is CATVAQLSQPQHF.

The CDR3: CASSFARAATDTQYF. The chain couples TRBV5-1 to TRBJ2-3. This CDR3 region has 15 residues. CDR1 SGHRS and CDR2 YFSETQ come from the germline V gene.

This chain uses TRBV11-3 with TRBJ2-1; TCRdb's D call, TRBD2, is unchecked because there is no DNA. Germline CDR1 is SGHNT and CDR2 is YENEEA. The CDR3 has 17 residues. The CDR3 sequence is CASSSTGTSGRANEQFF. Complete variable domain (other parts from reference TRBV11-3 and TRBJ2-1): EAGVVQSPRYKIIEKKQPVAFWCNPISGHNTLYWYLQNLGQGPELLIRYENEEAVDDSQLPKDRFSAERLKGVDSTLKIQPAELGDSAVYLCASSSTGTSGRANEQFFGPGTRLTVL.

The chain joins TRBV29-1 to TRBJ1-1. The CDR3 is 12 residues long. Germline-derived CDR1 and CDR2 are SQVTM and ANQGSEA. The CDR3 loop is CSVEGSRNEAFF.

CDR3 loop: CASNLRGSGSPLHF. The chain carries TRBV6-5 and TRBJ1-6; without DNA, the TCRdb call of TRBD1 cannot be checked. CDR3 length: 14 amino acids. Germline CDR1 reads MNHEY; CDR2 reads SVGAGI.

The V and J genes are TRBV30 and TRBJ1-1. The CDR3 sequence is 13 residues long. The germline V gene encodes CDR1 GTSNPN and CDR2 SVGIG (reference sequence). CDR3 amino acids: CAWVQGPNTEAFF.

The rearrangement links TRBV7-9 to TRBJ2-3; without DNA, the TCRdb call of TRBD1 cannot be checked. The CDR3 length is 14 residues. Germline V gene sequence: CDR1 SEHNR, CDR2 FQNEAQ (reference sequence). CDR3 sequence: CASSPPTVTDTQYF.

The chain has TRBV18 and TRBJ2-1; TCRdb's D gene call, TRBD1, goes unchecked for lack of DNA. The CDR3 is 14 amino acids. CDR1 and CDR2 from the germline V gene are KGHSH and LQKENI. The CDR3 sequence is CASSPPGGGNEQFF.